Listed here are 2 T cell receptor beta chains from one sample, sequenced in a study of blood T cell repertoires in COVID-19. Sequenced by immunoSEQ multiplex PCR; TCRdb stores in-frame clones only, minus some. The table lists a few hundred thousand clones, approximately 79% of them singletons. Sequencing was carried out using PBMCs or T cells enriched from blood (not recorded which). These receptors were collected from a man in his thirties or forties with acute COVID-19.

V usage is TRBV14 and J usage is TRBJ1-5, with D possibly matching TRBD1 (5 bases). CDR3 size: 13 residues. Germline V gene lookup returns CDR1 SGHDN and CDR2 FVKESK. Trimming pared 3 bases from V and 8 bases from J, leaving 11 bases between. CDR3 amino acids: CASSHDSGKPQHF. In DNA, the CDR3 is TGTGCCAGCAGCCACGATTCAGGGAAGCCCCAGCATTTT.

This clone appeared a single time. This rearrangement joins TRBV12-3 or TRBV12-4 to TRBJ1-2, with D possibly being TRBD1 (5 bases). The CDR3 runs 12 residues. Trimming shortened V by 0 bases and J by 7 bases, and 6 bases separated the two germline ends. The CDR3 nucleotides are TGTGCCAGCAGTTTAGCAGGGGCTGGCTACACCTTC. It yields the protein CASSLAGAGYTF.